These 7 T cell receptor beta chains originate from one sample sequenced in a study of OX40 agonist ivuxolimab in advanced cancers. Assay: immunoSEQ multiplex PCR; the TCRdb copy retains only in-frame clones and omits some. The table has some 74,000 clones, around 90% seen once; the top ten hold 0.85% to 1.2%. This specimen consisted of CD4+ or CD8+ T cells sorted from blood, obtained in a trial of the OX40 agonist ivuxolimab. The receptors shown here come from an adult with an advanced solid tumor such as melanoma, head and neck, liver or kidney cancer.

This chain connects TRBV13 to TRBJ2-7, with D hard to call. V lost 2 bases and J 4 bases, leaving 15 bases between the germline ends. The CDR3 has 15 amino acids. CDR1 PRHDT and CDR2 FYEKMQ come from the germline V gene (reference sequence). Written as DNA, the CDR3 is TGTGCCAGCAGCTTAAAGAGGCCAACCGTGTACGAGCAGTACTTC. Translation gives CASSLKRPTVYEQYF.

The chain links TRBV30 to TRBJ1-5; 7 nucleotides align to TRBD1. This CDR3 has 18 residues. V was pared by 0 bases and J by 2 bases, with 13 bases of the junction left unmatched. Germline V gene lookup returns CDR1 GTSNPN and CDR2 SVGIG (reference sequence). The CDR3 DNA follows: TGTGCCTGGAGTGTAGGGGCAGGGGGTATTTTGGGCAATCAGCCCCAGCATTTT. Residues: CAWSVGAGGILGNQPQHF.

The V call is TRBV5-4, the J call TRBJ2-5; 8 nucleotides agree with TRBD2. CDR3 size: 15 residues. CDR1 SGHNT and CDR2 YYREEE come from the germline V gene (reference sequence). The junction had 9 bases not matched to a gene; V was cut back by 4 bases and J by 4 bases. CDR3 sequence reads: CASSVPGGAGETQYF. The CDR3 DNA is TGTGCCAGCAGCGTTCCCGGGGGGGCCGGAGAGACCCAGTACTTC.

The chain couples TRBV18 to TRBJ2-1, with D unresolved. This CDR3 region has 15 residues. Trimming pared 1 base from V and 0 bases from J, leaving 7 bases between. Germline V gene data show CDR1 as KGHSH and CDR2 as LQKENI. CDR3 coding DNA: TGTGCCAGCTCACCACAGGGAACCTCCTACAATGAGCAGTTCTTC. Residues: CASSPQGTSYNEQFF.

The chain combines TRBV2 with TRBJ2-5; the D gene is possibly TRBD2 (6 bases). The CDR3 totals 14 residues. Deletions cut 4 bases from V and 1 base from J, with 10 bases between. CDR1 is SNHLY, CDR2 FYNNEI, per germline. The CDR3 nucleotides read TGTGCCAGCAGTGCGACTAGGCGCCAAGAGACCCAGTACTTC. This sequence encodes CASSATRRQETQYF.

This sequence joins TRBV7-9 and TRBJ2-1, with TRBD1 matching over 8 bases. CDR1 SEHNR and CDR2 FQNEAQ come from the germline V gene (reference sequence). CDR3 length equals 14 residues. V lost 4 bases and J lost 8; bases outside the gene matches: 7. CDR3 coding DNA: TGTGCCAGCAGCTCAGGACAGGGTGCTGATGAGCAGTTCTTC. Translation gives CASSSGQGADEQFF.

This clone was seen only a few times. The chain joins TRBV19 to TRBJ1-6, with no clear D. Trimming pared 6 bases from V and 7 bases from J, leaving 7 bases between. Germline V lookup: CDR1 LNHDA, CDR2 SQIVND (reference sequence). The CDR3 is 12 residues long. As DNA, the CDR3 is TGTGCCAGTAGGGAGCTCAATTCACCCCTCCACTTT. Translating it yields CASRELNSPLHF.